Reported below is one T cell receptor beta chain. This specimen comes from a study of cytomegalovirus exposure and HLA in healthy donors. This table comes from immunoSEQ multiplex PCR, and its TCRdb copy is limited to in-frame clones, with some not included. Of 100,000 to 150,000 clones in the sample, roughly 87% were seen once. J was trimmed by 2 bases and V by 7 bases; bases with no gene match: 10. There are 14 residues in the CDR3. Germline V gene data show CDR1 as SQVTM and CDR2 as ANQGSEA. This chain links TRBV29-1 with TRBJ2-5; 7 nucleotides align to TRBD1. Sequenced material: PBMCs. The TCR sequence derives from a woman aged 18-29 years in good health and CMV-seronegative. The CDR3 here is CSGTGTAFQETQYF. Here the CDR3 DNA reads TGCAGCGGAACCGGGACAGCTTTTCAAGAGACCCAGTACTTC.